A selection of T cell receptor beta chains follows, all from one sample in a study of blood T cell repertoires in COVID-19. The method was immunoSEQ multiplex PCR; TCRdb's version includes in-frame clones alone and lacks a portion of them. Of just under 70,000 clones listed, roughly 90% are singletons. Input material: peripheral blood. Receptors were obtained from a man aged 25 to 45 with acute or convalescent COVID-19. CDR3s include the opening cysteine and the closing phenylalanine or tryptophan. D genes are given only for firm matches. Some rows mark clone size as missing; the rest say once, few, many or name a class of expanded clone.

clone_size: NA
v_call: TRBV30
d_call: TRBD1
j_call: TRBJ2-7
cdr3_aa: CAWAPGTGTGEQYF
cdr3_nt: TGTGCCTGGGCCCCCGGGACAGGGACGGGCGAGCAGTACTTC

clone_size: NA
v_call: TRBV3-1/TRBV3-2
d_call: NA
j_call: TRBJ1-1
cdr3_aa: CASSVGSGDTEAFF
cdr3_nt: TGTGCCAGCAGCGTAGGGTCGGGGGACACTGAAGCTTTCTTT

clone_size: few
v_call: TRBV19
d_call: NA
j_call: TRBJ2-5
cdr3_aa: CASSTYRDFEETQYF
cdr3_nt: TGTGCCAGTAGTACCTACCGGGACTTCGAAGAGACCCAGTACTTC

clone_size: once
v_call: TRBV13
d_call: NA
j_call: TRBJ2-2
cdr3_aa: CATRPGTTNTGELFF
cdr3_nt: TGTGCCACCCGACCCGGGACAACGAACACCGGGGAGCTGTTTTTT

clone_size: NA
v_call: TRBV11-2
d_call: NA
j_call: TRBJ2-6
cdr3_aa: CASSLARVASGANVLTF
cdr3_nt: TGTGCCAGCAGCTTAGCCAGGGTAGCTTCCGGGGCCAACGTCCTGACTTTC

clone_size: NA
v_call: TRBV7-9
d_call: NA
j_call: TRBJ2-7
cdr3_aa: CASSFSGSSSYEQYF
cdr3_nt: TGTGCCAGCAGCTTTTCCGGATCTAGCTCCTACGAGCAGTACTTC

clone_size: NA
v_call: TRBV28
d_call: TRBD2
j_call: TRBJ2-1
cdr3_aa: CASSLGLAGENEQFF
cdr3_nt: TGTGCCAGCAGTCTCGGACTAGCGGGCGAGAATGAGCAGTTCTTC

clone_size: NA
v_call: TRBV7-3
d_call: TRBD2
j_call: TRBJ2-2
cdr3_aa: CASSLEAGVTGELFF
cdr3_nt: TGTGCCAGCAGCCTAGAAGCGGGAGTCACCGGGGAGCTGTTTTTT

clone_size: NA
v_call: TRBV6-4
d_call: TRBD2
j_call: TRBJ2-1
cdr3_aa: CAGTSGGVKQFF
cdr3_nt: TGTGCCGGGACGTCGGGAGGGGTGAAACAGTTCTTC

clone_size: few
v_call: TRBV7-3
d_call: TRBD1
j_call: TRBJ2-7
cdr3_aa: CASSSGTGLSEQYF
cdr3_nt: TGTGCCAGCAGCTCCGGGACAGGGCTAAGCGAGCAGTACTTC

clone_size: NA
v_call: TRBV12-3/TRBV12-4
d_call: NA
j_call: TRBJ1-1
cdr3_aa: CASRPSGVTEAFF
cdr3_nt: TGTGCCAGCAGACCATCGGGGGTCACTGAAGCTTTCTTT

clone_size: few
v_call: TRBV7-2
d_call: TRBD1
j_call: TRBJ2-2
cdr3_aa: CASSPRQGPNTGELFF
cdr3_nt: TGTGCCAGCAGCCCTCGACAGGGGCCGAACACCGGGGAGCTGTTTTTT

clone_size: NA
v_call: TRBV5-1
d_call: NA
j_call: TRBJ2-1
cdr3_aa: CASSTTGNEQFF
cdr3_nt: TGCGCCAGCAGCACTACAGGGAATGAGCAGTTCTTC

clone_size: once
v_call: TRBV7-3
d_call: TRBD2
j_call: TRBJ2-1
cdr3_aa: CASSLTSGSNEQFF
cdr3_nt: TGTGCCAGCAGCTTAACAAGCGGGAGCAATGAGCAGTTCTTC

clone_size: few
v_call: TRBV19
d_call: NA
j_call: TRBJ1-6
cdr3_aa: CASSIQVYNSPLHF
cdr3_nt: TGTGCCAGTAGTATACAGGTCTATAATTCACCCCTCCACTTT

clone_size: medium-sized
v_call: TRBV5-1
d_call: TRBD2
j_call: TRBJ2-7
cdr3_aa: CASSLAPGTSGPHYEQYF
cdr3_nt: TGCGCCAGCAGTCTGGCGCCCGGGACTAGCGGGCCCCACTACGAGCAGTACTTC

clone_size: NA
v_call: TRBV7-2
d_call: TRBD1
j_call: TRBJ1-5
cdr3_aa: CASSLGTGNDLPQHF
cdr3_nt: TGTGCCAGCAGCCTAGGGACAGGGAACGACCTGCCCCAGCATTTT

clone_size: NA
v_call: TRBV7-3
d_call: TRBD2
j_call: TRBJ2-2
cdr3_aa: CASSPGLAGSGELFF
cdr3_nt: TGTGCCAGCAGCCCGGGACTAGCGGGGTCAGGGGAGCTGTTTTTT

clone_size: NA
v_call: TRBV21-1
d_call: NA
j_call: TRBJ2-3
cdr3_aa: CASSAGLAEDTDTQYF
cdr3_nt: TGTGCCAGCAGCGCCGGACTAGCGGAAGACACAGATACGCAGTATTTT

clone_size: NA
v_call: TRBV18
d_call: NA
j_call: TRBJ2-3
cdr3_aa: CASSPFSTKADTQYF
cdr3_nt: TGTGCCAGCTCACCATTTTCCACTAAGGCAGATACGCAGTATTTT

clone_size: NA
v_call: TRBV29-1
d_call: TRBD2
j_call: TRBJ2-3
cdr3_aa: CSVLAADTDTQYF
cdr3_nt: TGCAGCGTGCTAGCGGCTGACACAGATACGCAGTATTTT

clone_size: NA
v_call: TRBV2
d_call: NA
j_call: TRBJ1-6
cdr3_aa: CASSARVDPYNSPLHF
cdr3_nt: TGTGCCAGCAGTGCCAGGGTAGATCCCTATAATTCACCCCTCCACTTT

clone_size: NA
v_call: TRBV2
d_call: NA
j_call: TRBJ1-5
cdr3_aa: CASSALTGHGNQPQHF
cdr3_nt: TGTGCCAGCAGTGCACTAACAGGGCACGGCAATCAGCCCCAGCATTTT

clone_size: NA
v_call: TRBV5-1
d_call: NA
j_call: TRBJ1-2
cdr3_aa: CASSLPGYGYTF
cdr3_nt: TGCGCCAGCAGCCTCCCGGGCTATGGCTACACCTTC

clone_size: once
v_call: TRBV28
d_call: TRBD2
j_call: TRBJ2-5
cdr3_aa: CASSYGGSGKTQYF
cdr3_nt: TGTGCCAGCTCTTACGGCGGGAGTGGAAAGACCCAGTACTTC

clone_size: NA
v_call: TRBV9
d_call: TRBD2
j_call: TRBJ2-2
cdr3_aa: CASSGAAGGLNTGELFF
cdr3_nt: TGTGCCAGCAGCGGGGCTGCGGGAGGGTTGAACACCGGGGAGCTGTTTTTT

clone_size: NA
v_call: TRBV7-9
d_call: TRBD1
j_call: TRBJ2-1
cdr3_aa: CASSLAGTGGHNEQFF
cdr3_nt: TGTGCCAGCAGCTTAGCGGGGACAGGGGGCCACAATGAGCAGTTCTTC

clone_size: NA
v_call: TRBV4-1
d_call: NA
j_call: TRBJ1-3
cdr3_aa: CASSQDSAGNFNTIYF
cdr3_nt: TGCGCCAGCAGCCAAGATTCGGCAGGGAATTTCAACACCATATATTTT

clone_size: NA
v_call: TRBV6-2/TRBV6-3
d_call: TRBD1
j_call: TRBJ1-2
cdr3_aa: CASSYSGTGPPHYGYTF
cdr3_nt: TGTGCCAGCAGTTACTCGGGGACAGGACCCCCGCATTATGGCTACACCTTC

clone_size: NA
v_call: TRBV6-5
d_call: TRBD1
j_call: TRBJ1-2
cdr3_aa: CASRRGQGALGYTF
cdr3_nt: TGTGCCAGCAGGCGGGGACAGGGGGCGCTCGGCTACACCTTC

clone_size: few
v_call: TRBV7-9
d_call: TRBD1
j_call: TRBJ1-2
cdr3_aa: CASSLHPGQSPYGYTF
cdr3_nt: TGTGCCAGCAGCCTACACCCGGGACAGAGCCCGTATGGCTACACCTTC

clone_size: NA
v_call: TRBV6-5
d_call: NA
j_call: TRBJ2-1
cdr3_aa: CASDSGLGEQFF
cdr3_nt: TGTGCCAGCGACTCAGGGTTAGGTGAGCAGTTCTTC

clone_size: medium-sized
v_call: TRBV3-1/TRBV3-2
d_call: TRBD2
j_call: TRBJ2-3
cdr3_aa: CASSPTSGSTDTQYF
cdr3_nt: TGTGCCAGCAGTCCAACTAGCGGGAGCACAGATACGCAGTATTTT

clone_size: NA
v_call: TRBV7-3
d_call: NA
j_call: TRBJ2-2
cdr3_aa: CASSLYISTGELFF
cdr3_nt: TGTGCCAGCAGCTTATATATTAGCACCGGGGAGCTGTTTTTT

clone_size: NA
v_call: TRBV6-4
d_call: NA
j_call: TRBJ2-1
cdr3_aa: CASSEGFGSGKAEQFF
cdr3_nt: TGTGCCAGCAGTGAGGGATTTGGGTCCGGGAAGGCTGAGCAGTTCTTC